The 20 T cell receptor beta chains listed next were all sequenced from one sample in a study of T cell changes during pregnancy in multiple sclerosis. Method: immunoSEQ multiplex PCR; TCRdb's copy keeps in-frame clones and lacks some. The profile shows roughly 40,000 clones, 87% of them singletons. This material consisted of CD4+ T cells from peripheral blood mononuclear cells, taken after pregnancy. The source is a female donor with multiple sclerosis, enrolled in a pregnancy study.

This sequence joins TRBV4-2 and TRBJ2-2; 10 positions match TRBD2. Germline V gene sequence: CDR1 LGHNA, CDR2 YNFKEQ. Germline trimming cut 1 base from V and 3 bases from J; bases unmatched to any gene: 5. CDR3 length: 17 amino acids. The CDR3 coding sequence is TGTGCCAGCAGCCAAGTTAGCGGGGGGACCTACACCGGGGAGCTGTTTTTT. It specifies CASSQVSGGTYTGELFF.

This sequence joins TRBV2 and TRBJ2-7, with 7 bases lining up with TRBD2. CDR3 length equals 13 residues. From germline, CDR1 is SNHLY and CDR2 FYNNEI. The V segment lost 8 bases and the J segment 2 bases; nucleotides outside the gene matches: 6. DNA for the CDR3: TGTGCCAGCTACTCGGGAGGTACCTACGAGCAGTACTTC. Amino acid sequence: CASYSGGTYEQYF.

The rearrangement joins TRBV19 to TRBJ1-2; 9 nucleotides match TRBD1. CDR1 is LNHDA and CDR2 is SQIVND in the germline V gene (reference sequence). The V gene end was trimmed by 5 bases and the J gene end by 4 bases; junction bases not matched to a gene: 5. CDR3 size: 14 residues. The DNA of the CDR3 is TGTGCCAGTAGTCGTGGGACAGGGACCTATGGCTACACCTTC. As protein: CASSRGTGTYGYTF.

This clone came up a few times. V and J are TRBV5-4 and TRBJ2-2; TRBD2 aligns across 11 bases. V trimming: 4 bases; J trimming: 1 base; junction bases outside the gene matches: 3. Germline V CDR1 and CDR2: SGHNT, YYREEE (reference sequence). The CDR3 has 16 amino acids. The CDR3 bases are TGTGCCAGCAGCCCCCTAGCGGGGGGGAACACCGGGGAGCTGTTTTTT. This sequence encodes CASSPLAGGNTGELFF. The complete variable domain, with remaining parts taken from reference TRBV5-4 and TRBJ2-2, reads ETGVTQSPTHLIKTRGQQVTLRCSSQSGHNTVSWYQQALGQGPQFIFQYYREEENGRGNFPPRFSGLQFPNYSSELNVNALELDDSALYLCASSPLAGGNTGELFFGEGSRLTVL.

The rearrangement joins TRBV21-1 to TRBJ2-1; the table names TRBD2, a call not compared with the DNA. TRBV21-1 is a documented pseudogene. The CDR3 extends over 19 amino acids. CDR3: CASSPIAGGFFRLYNEQFF. For the CDR3, the DNA is TGTGCCAGCAGCCCGATAGCGGGGGGGTTCTTCCGCCTCTACAATGAGCAGTTCTTC.

The chain has TRBV28 and TRBJ1-1, with 7 bases fitting TRBD1. The CDR3 runs 15 residues. The J segment lost 1 base and the V segment lost 0 bases, leaving 2 bases of the junction unmatched. CDR1 MDHEN and CDR2 SYDVKM come from the germline V gene. The CDR3 nucleotides are TGTGCCAGCAGTTTATGGCAGGGGGGGAACACTGAAGCTTTCTTT. Amino acids: CASSLWQGGNTEAFF. Complete variable domain (other parts from reference TRBV28 and TRBJ1-1): DVKVTQSSRYLVKRTGEKVFLECVQDMDHENMFWYRQDPGLGLRLIYFSYDVKMKEKGDIPEGYSVSREKKERFSLILESASTNQTSMYLCASSLWQGGNTEAFFGQGTRLTVV.

The V and J genes are TRBV5-4 and TRBJ2-7, with TRBD2 matching 8 bases. Per the germline V gene, CDR1 is SGHNT and CDR2 is YYREEE (reference sequence). The CDR3 spans 20 residues. V lost 3 bases to trimming and J lost 9 bases; unmatched junction nucleotides: 29. CDR3 DNA sequence: TGTGCCAGCAGCTACGGGGGACGGGGGGGGACTTATAAAATGGGCCGTGGGCAGTACTTC. This translates into CASSYGGRGGTYKMGRGQYF.

J is TRBJ1-1 and V is TRBV6-5; D ambiguous. The CDR3 is made up of 12 amino acids. Germline lookup yields CDR1 MNHEY and CDR2 SVGAGI. Trimming removed 5 bases from V and 11 bases from J, with 15 bases in between. CDR3 sequence: CASSLLGASAFF. The CDR3 DNA follows: TGTGCCAGCAGTCTCCTCGGTGCCTCGGCTTTCTTT.

This chain uses TRBV28 with TRBJ2-7; D remains unclear. Per the germline V gene, CDR1 is MDHEN and CDR2 is SYDVKM. CDR3 size: 12 residues. V lost 2 bases to trimming and J lost 6 bases, with 8 bases between them. The CDR3 DNA sequence: TGTGCCAGCAGTTTACACCAGCGCGAGCAGTACTTC. Residues: CASSLHQREQYF.

In this sample, this clone turned up a few times. This chain links TRBV27 with TRBJ1-6; TRBD1 might be the D (6 bases). Looked up from germline, CDR1 is MNHEY and CDR2 is SMNVEV (reference sequence). The CDR3 is 13 amino acids. V lost 8 bases and J 5 bases, leaving 10 bases between the germline ends. CDR3 amino acids: CASGEGDNSPLHF. The CDR3, as DNA: TGTGCCAGCGGAGAGGGGGATAATTCACCCCTCCACTTT.

The chain carries TRBV7-2 and TRBJ2-1; D gene unclear. With 5 bases removed from V and 0 bases from J, the gap between germline ends came to 11 bases. The CDR3 has 15 amino acids. The germline gives CDR1 SGHTA, CDR2 FQGNSA. CDR3 sequence reads: CASSARGLSYNEQFF. The CDR3 bases are TGTGCCAGCAGCGCCCGAGGCCTCTCCTACAATGAGCAGTTCTTC.

This clone appeared once. The CDR3 region is CASRPSPGQTSYNSPLHF. DNA for the CDR3: TGCGCCAGCAGACCGAGCCCGGGACAGACCTCCTATAATTCACCCCTCCACTTT. V and J are TRBV5-1 and TRBJ1-6, with 7 bases matching TRBD1. CDR1 is SGHRS and CDR2 is YFSETQ in the germline V gene. The V gene end was trimmed by 5 bases and the J gene end by 0 bases; junction bases not matched to a gene: 11. There are 18 residues in the CDR3.

The chain uses TRBV2 and TRBJ2-3; no firm D call. Germline V gene data show CDR1 as SNHLY and CDR2 as FYNNEI. The CDR3 spans 14 residues. With 4 bases removed from V and 1 base from J, the gap between germline ends came to 9 bases. The CDR3 coding sequence is TGTGCCAGCAGTGGGTGGCCCCGCACAGATACGCAGTATTTT. Protein product: CASSGWPRTDTQYF.

The chain uses TRBV7-3 and TRBJ2-2; 11 positions match TRBD2. Germline CDR1 reads SGHTA; CDR2 reads FQGTGA. The CDR3 is made up of 16 amino acids. V shed 5 bases, J shed 0 bases, and the junction held 2 bases outside the gene matches. For the CDR3, the DNA is TGTGCCAGCAGCGCTAGCGGGGGGCCGAACACCGGGGAGCTGTTTTTT. It is translated as CASSASGGPNTGELFF.

The gene calls are TRBV2 and TRBJ2-2; the D gene is possibly TRBD1 (5 bases). The ends were cut back, 6 bases at V and 6 bases at J, with 8 bases in the middle. Germline V gene lookup returns CDR1 SNHLY and CDR2 FYNNEI. The length of the CDR3 is 12 residues. CDR3 sequence (DNA): TGTGCCAGCAGCACGACAGCCGGGGAGCTGTTTTTT. It codes for CASSTTAGELFF.

A single count supports this clone. The rearrangement links TRBV19 to TRBJ1-1; TRBD1 matches at 10 bases. Germline assignment: CDR1 LNHDA and CDR2 SQIVND (reference sequence). With 6 bases clipped from V and 0 bases from J, the junction kept 7 bases outside the gene matches. CDR3 length: 16 residues. In DNA form, the CDR3 reads TGTGCCAGTAGGGCCGGGACAGGGGCACTGAACACTGAAGCTTTCTTT. Protein product: CASRAGTGALNTEAFF.

V and J are TRBV7-3 and TRBJ2-1; 12 nucleotides match TRBD2. Germline CDR1 reads SGHTA; CDR2 reads FQGTGA. Losses at the gene ends were 2 bases for V and 5 bases for J; bases not matched to a gene: 10. The CDR3 loop spans 18 amino acids. The CDR3 coding sequence is TGTGCCAGCAGCTTATCGGGTGGTGGGACTAGCGGGCACAATGAGCAGTTCTTC. It translates to CASSLSGGGTSGHNEQFF.

This sequence joins TRBV2 and TRBJ1-2; D is undetermined. The germline CDR1 and CDR2 sequences are SNHLY and FYNNEI. CDR3 length equals 13 residues. Trimming shortened V by 8 bases and J by 4 bases, and 14 bases separated the two germline ends. CDR3: CASGREGGYGYTF. For the CDR3, the DNA is TGTGCCAGCGGGAGAGAGGGAGGCTATGGCTACACCTTC. Full variable domain (missing parts from reference TRBV2 and TRBJ1-2): EPEVTQTPSHQVTQMGQEVILRCVPISNHLYFYWYRQILGQKVEFLVSFYNNEISEKSEIFDDQFSVERPDGSNFTLKIRSTKLEDSAMYFCASGREGGYGYTFGSGTRLTVV.

The chain employs TRBV30 and TRBJ2-7; 10 bases match TRBD2. Trimming took 4 bases from V and 1 from J; bases not matched to a gene: 10. Germline loops: CDR1 GTSNPN, CDR2 SVGIG (reference sequence). The CDR3 sequence is 16 residues long. The CDR3 region has the DNA TGTGCCTGGAATAGCGGGAGGACTAGCGCTTCCTACGAGCAGTACTTC. This gives the protein CAWNSGRTSASYEQYF.

The V gene is TRBV7-3, the J gene TRBJ1-1; 9 bases agree with TRBD1. Germline V gene lookup returns CDR1 SGHTA and CDR2 FQGTGA. Losses at the gene ends were 5 bases for V and 10 bases for J; bases not matched to a gene: 8. This CDR3 region has 13 residues. The CDR3 bases are TGTGCCAGCAGCGAGGGGACAGGGCGGCGAGCTTTCTTT. Amino acid sequence: CASSEGTGRRAFF.